The source of this TCR beta chain is a study of cytomegalovirus exposure and HLA in healthy donors. The donors, nominally healthy at sampling, likely had unrecorded immune exposures. Study outcomes and limitations: A prior analysis recorded that most TCR beta V segments were productive about 90% or about 30% of the time. Reportedly, cytomegalovirus status was diagnosed with high sensitivity and specificity. There were several of the most significant clusters that appeared linked to common viral pathogens in a later analysis.

The CDR3 covers 14 residues. Germline assignment: CDR1 MNHNS and CDR2 SASEGT. J gave up 7 bases and V 10 bases, and 13 bases lay outside the gene matches. The PCR was carried out with 60 Vbeta primers and 13 Jbeta primers. Sequencing was performed with immunoSEQ multiplex PCR; in TCRdb, only in-frame clones are kept and a portion is missing. The repertoire includes 55,000 to 80,000 clones, about three quarters of them detected once, and 25% sits in the top ten. Comments on this clone: The antigen remains unidentified.

V gene TRBV6-1 combines with J gene TRBJ2-7; 10 bases are a match to TRBD2. Sequenced sample: PBMCs. This TCR derives from a man aged 50-60 years in good health and CMV-seropositive. The CDR3 loop reads CATIAGGPVYEQYF. In DNA, the CDR3 is TGTGCCACCATAGCGGGAGGCCCCGTTTATGAGCAGTACTTC.